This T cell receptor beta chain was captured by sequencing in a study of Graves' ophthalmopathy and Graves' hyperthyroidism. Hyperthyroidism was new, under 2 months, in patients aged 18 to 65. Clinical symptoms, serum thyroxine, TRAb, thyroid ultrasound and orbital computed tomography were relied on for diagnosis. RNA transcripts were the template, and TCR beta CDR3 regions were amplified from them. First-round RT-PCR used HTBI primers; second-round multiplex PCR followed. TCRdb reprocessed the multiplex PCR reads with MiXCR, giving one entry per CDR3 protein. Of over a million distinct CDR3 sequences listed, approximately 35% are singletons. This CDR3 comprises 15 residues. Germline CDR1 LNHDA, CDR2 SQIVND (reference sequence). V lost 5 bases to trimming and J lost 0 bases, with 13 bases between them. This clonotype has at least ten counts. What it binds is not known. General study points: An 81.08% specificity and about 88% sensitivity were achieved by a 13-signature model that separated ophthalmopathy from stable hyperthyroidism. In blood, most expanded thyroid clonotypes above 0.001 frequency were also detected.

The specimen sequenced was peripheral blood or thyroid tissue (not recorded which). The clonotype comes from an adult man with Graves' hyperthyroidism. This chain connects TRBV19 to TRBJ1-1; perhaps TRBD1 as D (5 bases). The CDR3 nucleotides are TGTGCCAGTAGTTACGGGGCCTCCGTGAACACTGAAGCTTTCTTT. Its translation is CASSYGASVNTEAFF.